This TCR beta chain comes out of a study of blood T cells in healthy people across ages. With regard to this clonotype: Its specificity is unknown.

The V gene lost 1 base and the J gene lost 13 bases, with 13 bases spanning the gap. Germline-derived CDR1 and CDR2 are LGHNA and YNFKEQ. This CDR3 comprises 13 residues. Notes on the study in general: The fall in TCR beta diversity per million T cells was roughly linear with age. Among long-lived donors, naive CD4+ cells were more numerous and diversity higher than in aged donors.

For the second PCR, which ran for about 6 to 12 cycles, a sample-barcoded 5' primer and a J-beta primer mix were used. TCRdb itself ran the 5' RACE reads through MiXCR, one entry per CDR3 protein. The table lists 1 million to 1.2 million distinct CDR3 sequences, less than 45% of them singletons. This receptor was identified in a man between 18 and 35 years old in good health. Sequenced material: blood. The rearrangement joins TRBV4-2 to TRBJ1-4; D not certain. For the CDR3, the DNA is TGTGCCAGCAGCCAAGCACAGATTGATGGACTGTTTTTT. Encoded protein: CASSQAQIDGLFF.